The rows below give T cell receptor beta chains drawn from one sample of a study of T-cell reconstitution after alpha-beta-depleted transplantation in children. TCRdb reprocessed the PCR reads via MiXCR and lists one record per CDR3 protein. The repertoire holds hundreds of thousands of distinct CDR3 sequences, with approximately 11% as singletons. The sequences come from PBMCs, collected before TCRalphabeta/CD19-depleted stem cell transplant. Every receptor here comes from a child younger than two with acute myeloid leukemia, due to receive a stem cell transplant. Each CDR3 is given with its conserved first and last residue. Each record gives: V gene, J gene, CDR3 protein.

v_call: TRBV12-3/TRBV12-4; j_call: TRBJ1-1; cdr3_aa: CASIPARNTEAFF
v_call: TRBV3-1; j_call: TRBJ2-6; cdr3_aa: CASSQDRGSSGANVLTF
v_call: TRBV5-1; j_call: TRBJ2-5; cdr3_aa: CASSSRLTSGSLAYQETQYF
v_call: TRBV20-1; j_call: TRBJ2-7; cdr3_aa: CSARDLVGESYEQYF
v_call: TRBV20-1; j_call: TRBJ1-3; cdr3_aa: CSVQKDTIYF
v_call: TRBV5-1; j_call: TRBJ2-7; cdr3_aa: CASYHGERTYEQYF
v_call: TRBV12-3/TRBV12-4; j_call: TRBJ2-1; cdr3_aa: CASSRTGNEQFF
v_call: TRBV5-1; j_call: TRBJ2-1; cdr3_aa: CASSPSGGQSYNEQFF
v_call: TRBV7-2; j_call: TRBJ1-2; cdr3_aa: CASSLGGQSYGYTF
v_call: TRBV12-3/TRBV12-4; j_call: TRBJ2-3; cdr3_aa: CASSNNRGWDTQYF
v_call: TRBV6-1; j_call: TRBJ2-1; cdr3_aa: CASSRLGAYNEQFF
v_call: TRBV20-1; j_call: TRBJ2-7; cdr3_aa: CSAANYRVSSYEQYF
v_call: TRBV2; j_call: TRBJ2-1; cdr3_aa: CTSSSRQTSGGPEDEQFF
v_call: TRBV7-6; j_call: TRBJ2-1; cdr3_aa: CATGLDVGYNEQFF
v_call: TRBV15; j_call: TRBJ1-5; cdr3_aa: CATRRGQANQPQHF
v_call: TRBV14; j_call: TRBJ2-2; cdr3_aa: CASSQPTGSWTGELFF
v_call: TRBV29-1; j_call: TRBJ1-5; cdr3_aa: CSVGRGGNQPQHF
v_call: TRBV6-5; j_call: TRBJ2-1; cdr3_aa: CASRVGADNEQFF
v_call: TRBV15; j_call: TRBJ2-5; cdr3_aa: CATSRDSQETQYF
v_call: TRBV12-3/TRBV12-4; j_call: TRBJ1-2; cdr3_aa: CGSSLFRGGGGDTF
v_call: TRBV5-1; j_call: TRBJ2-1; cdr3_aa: CASSLVGPNYNEQFF
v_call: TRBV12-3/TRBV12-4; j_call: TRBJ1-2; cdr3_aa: CASSFSPYGYTF
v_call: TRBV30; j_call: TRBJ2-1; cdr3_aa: CAWERGGSEQFF
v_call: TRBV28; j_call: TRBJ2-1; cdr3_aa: CASGLAGIYNEQFF
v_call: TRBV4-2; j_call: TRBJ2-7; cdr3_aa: CASSQDREPSEQYF
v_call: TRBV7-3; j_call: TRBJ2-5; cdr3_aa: CASSLNPQETQYF
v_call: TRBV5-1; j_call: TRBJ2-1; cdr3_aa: CASNRAGGNEQFF
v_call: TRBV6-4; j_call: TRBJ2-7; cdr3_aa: CASSDGEQYF
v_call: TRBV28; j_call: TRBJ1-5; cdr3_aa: CASSSTGGNQPQHF
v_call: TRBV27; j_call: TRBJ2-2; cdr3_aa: CATNWVRGGELFF
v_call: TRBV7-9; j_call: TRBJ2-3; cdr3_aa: CASPIAGGGDTQYF
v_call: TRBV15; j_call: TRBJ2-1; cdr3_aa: CATSRDTSDANEQFF
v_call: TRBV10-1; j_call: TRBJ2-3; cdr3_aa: CASSAGLTDTQYF
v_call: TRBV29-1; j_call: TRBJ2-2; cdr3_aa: CSVGIRAGELFF
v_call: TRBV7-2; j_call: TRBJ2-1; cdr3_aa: CASSKPGTSGRGEQFF
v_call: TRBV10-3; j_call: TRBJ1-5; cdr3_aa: CATTSDRGNQPQHF
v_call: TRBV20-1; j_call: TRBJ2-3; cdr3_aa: CSAGQRDIADTQYF
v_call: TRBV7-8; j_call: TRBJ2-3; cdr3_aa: CASSYIGTSGSADTQYF
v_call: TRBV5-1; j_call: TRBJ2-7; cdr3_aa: CASSSGPGGGSSYEQYF
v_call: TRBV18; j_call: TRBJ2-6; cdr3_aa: CASSPLGPPGANVLTF
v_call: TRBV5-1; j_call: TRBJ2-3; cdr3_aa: CASSLVAGGVTDTQYF
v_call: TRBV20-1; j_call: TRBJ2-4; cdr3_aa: CSARGGIDIQYF
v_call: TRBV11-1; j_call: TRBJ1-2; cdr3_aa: CASSSQGAGYTF
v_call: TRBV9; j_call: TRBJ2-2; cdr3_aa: CASSVVSGSGGELFF
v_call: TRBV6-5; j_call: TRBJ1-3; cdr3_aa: CASVRVSSGNTIYF